One sample yielded the 13 T cell receptor beta chains listed below, sequenced in a study of control samples from healthy donors and cancer patients. TCRdb's table, derived via immunoSEQ multiplex PCR, lists solely in-frame clones and lacks some. The repertoire has about 130,000 clones, approximately 90% of them found once; the top ten carry about 1.9%. The sample consisted of blood. Source of these receptors: a woman between 45 and 60 years old in good health.

The J gene is TRBJ1-4, the V gene TRBV5-1; unclear D gene. The V gene's germline CDR1 is SGHRS and CDR2 YFSETQ. The CDR3 extends over 15 amino acids. The V and J ends lost 0 bases and 0 bases respectively, with 6 bases between them. CDR3 coding DNA: TGCGCCAGCAGCTTGGTTTCTCCAACTAATGAAAAACTGTTTTTT. Its protein is CASSLVSPTNEKLFF.

This chain links TRBV7-8 with TRBJ1-1, with D possibly being TRBD1 (5 bases). V lost 2 bases and J 0 bases, leaving 7 bases between the germline ends. The CDR3 sequence is 14 residues long. Germline values: CDR1 SGHVS, CDR2 FQNEAQ. The CDR3 coding sequence is TGTGCCAGCAGCTTAACGGGACTGAACACTGAAGCTTTCTTT. It is translated as CASSLTGLNTEAFF.

V and J are TRBV6-5 and TRBJ2-1; 11 bases align to TRBD2. The CDR3 has 15 residues. The germline V gene has CDR1 MNHEY and CDR2 SVGAGI. V dropped 8 bases and J dropped 4; count of bases not matched to a gene: 7. The CDR3 nucleotides are TGTGCCAGCGCTACTAGCGGGGGACATTACAATGAGCAGTTCTTC. This codes for CASATSGGHYNEQFF.

The chain links TRBV7-9 to TRBJ2-1; D gene ambiguous. V was pared by 5 bases and J by 0 bases, with 14 bases between. Germline CDR1 is SEHNR and CDR2 is FQNEAQ (reference sequence). The CDR3 extends over 16 amino acids. Here the CDR3 reads CASSASGRNSYNEQFF. As DNA, the CDR3 is TGTGCCAGCAGCGCAAGTGGGCGGAACTCCTACAATGAGCAGTTCTTC.

This chain connects TRBV7-2 to TRBJ2-7; TRBD2 agrees at 12 bases. Germline CDR1 reads SGHTA; CDR2 reads FQGNSA. There are 14 residues in the CDR3. V dropped 8 bases and J dropped 5; count of bases not matched to a gene: 7. The CDR3 region has the DNA TGTGCCAGCGGCCGGACTAGCGGGACCAACGAGCAGTACTTC. It specifies CASGRTSGTNEQYF.

This clone appeared once. V is TRBV28 and J is TRBJ2-6; TRBD2 is a possible D gene (6 bases). The CDR3 is made up of 16 amino acids. V lost 3 bases and J 4 bases, leaving 13 bases between the germline ends. Germline CDR1 and CDR2: MDHEN and SYDVKM. CDR3 DNA sequence: TGTGCCAGCAGTTTTCTCAGGGACTCCGGGGCCAACGTCCTGACTTTC. Residues: CASSFLRDSGANVLTF.

This clone has just one count. The chain has TRBV3-1 (or the pseudogene TRBV3-2) and TRBJ1-3; D call uncertain. V lost 1 base and J lost 10, with 11 bases in between. The CDR3 length is 13 residues. The V gene's germline CDR1 is LGHDT and CDR2 YNNKEL (reference sequence). The CDR3: CASSQGALRTIYF. The CDR3 DNA sequence: TGTGCCAGCAGCCAAGGGGCACTGAGGACCATATATTTT.

The chain recombines TRBV3-1 (or the pseudogene TRBV3-2) with TRBJ2-3, with D hard to call. The CDR3 spans 15 residues. Germline assignment: CDR1 LGHDT and CDR2 YNNKEL (reference sequence). V was clipped by 1 base and J by 0 bases, with 8 bases between them. The CDR3 DNA sequence: TGTGCCAGCAGCCAAGTTACTACTAGCACAGATACGCAGTATTTT. It yields the protein CASSQVTTSTDTQYF.

The chain combines TRBV19 with TRBJ1-2; D gene unclear. CDR1 LNHDA and CDR2 SQIVND come from the germline V gene (reference sequence). V lost 1 base and J lost 4, with 13 bases in between. The length of the CDR3 is 15 residues. CDR3 sequence: CASSIVGRATYGYTF. The CDR3 nucleotides are TGTGCCAGTAGTATAGTCGGAAGGGCCACCTATGGCTACACCTTC.

The chain joins TRBV3-1 (or the pseudogene TRBV3-2) to TRBJ1-6, with D possibly TRBD1 on 5 matching bases. Trimming removed 9 bases from V and 0 bases from J, with 15 bases in between. Looked up from germline, CDR1 is LGHDT and CDR2 is YNNKEL (reference sequence). The CDR3 covers 16 residues. The CDR3 DNA follows: TGTGCCAGTCGTCCAGGGACGAGCTCCTATAATTCACCCCTCCACTTT. The encoded protein is CASRPGTSSYNSPLHF.

The chain uses TRBV9 and TRBJ2-7, with 10 nucleotides matching TRBD2. V shed 3 bases, J shed 3 bases, and the junction held 9 bases outside the gene matches. Germline assignment: CDR1 SGDLS and CDR2 YYNGEE. The CDR3 extends over 16 amino acids. The CDR3 DNA reads as TGTGCCAGCAGCGGTGAAAGCGGGGGGGCGTTCTACGAGCAGTACTTC. The encoded protein is CASSGESGGAFYEQYF.

The J gene is TRBJ2-3, the V gene TRBV6-2 or TRBV6-3, with D possibly matching TRBD1 (6 bases). There are 18 residues in the CDR3. Germline CDR1 MNHEY, CDR2 SVGEGT. Trimming removed 5 bases at V and 0 bases at J, with 21 bases between. For the CDR3, the DNA is TGTGCCAGCAGTCCGACTTCCGAAGACAGGCCAAGCACAGATACGCAGTATTTT. Translation gives CASSPTSEDRPSTDTQYF.

V gene TRBV28 combines with J gene TRBJ1-4; the match to TRBD1 covers 9 bases. The CDR3 is 15 amino acids. Germline CDR1 MDHEN, CDR2 SYDVKM. V shed 5 bases, J shed 8 bases, and the junction held 9 bases outside the gene matches. Written as DNA, the CDR3 is TGTGCCAGCAGTCTCCTCACAGGGGGCGGAGAAAAACTGTTTTTT. It translates to CASSLLTGGGEKLFF.